Listed here is a single T cell receptor beta chain. The antigen remains undetermined. In germline, CDR1 is DFQATT, CDR2 SNEGSKA (reference sequence). The CDR3 sequence is 16 residues long. J gave up 5 bases and V 2 bases, and 10 bases lay outside the gene matches. This entry comes from a study of T-cell memory formation after mild COVID-19. Overall study context: The TCR clusters were mostly specific to one donor. The study's findings and limits: Researchers report contracting CD4+ clones mostly in CM and EM, with CD8+ clones in EMRA. Several responding clones turned up in pre-infection memory, indicating that cross-reactive memory may have taken part.

The authors produced TCR alpha and TCR beta cDNA libraries with sample barcodes and UMIs by 5'RACE using constant-segment primers. One entry per CDR3 protein, called by TCRdb with MiXCR from the 5' RACE reads. Among 250,000 to 350,000 distinct CDR3 sequences listed, 13% to 15% were seen once. Sequences were obtained from PBMCs or a T cell subset sorted from them (not recorded which). This clonotype was sampled from a man between 18 and 29 years old who had mild COVID-19 (a few samples of this study predate the infection). Cell type and time point are not known. The chain carries TRBV20-1 and TRBJ1-2; 11 bases align to TRBD1. CDR3 in amino acids: CSARSTPGQGAYGYTF. The CDR3, as DNA: TGCAGTGCTAGAAGCACCCCTGGACAGGGGGCGTATGGCTACACCTTC.